Presented here are 10 T cell receptor beta chains from one specimen sequenced in a study of T cells in Graves' hyperthyroidism and ophthalmopathy. The investigators amplified TCR beta CDR3 regions from RNA transcripts. When the TCR CDR3 underwent first-round RT-PCR, the HTBI primer set was used. One entry per CDR3 protein results from TCRdb running MiXCR on the multiplex PCR reads. The sample contains 500,000 to 650,000 distinct CDR3 sequences, roughly 14% of which appear only once. Sequences were obtained from blood. Every receptor here comes from a woman aged 50 to 60 with Graves' ophthalmopathy.

The chain joins TRBV27 to TRBJ2-5, with 10 bases fitting TRBD2. The junction had 11 bases not matched to a gene; V was cut back by 6 bases and J by 4 bases. The germline V gene encodes CDR1 MNHEY and CDR2 SMNVEV (reference sequence). This CDR3 has 16 residues. CDR3: CASRTGASGSVETQYF. The CDR3 coding sequence is TGTGCCAGCAGGACGGGGGCTAGCGGGAGCGTAGAGACCCAGTACTTC.

This clonotype was seen a few times. CDR3 sequence (DNA): TGCAGCGTTGATCATAGGACAGCTCACAATGAGCAGTTCTTC. As protein: CSVDHRTAHNEQFF. The chain combines TRBV29-1 with TRBJ2-1, with a tentative D call TRBD1 (6 bases). Germline values: CDR1 SQVTM, CDR2 ANQGSEA. V shed 3 bases and J shed 5 bases, with 14 bases lying between them. The CDR3 spans 14 residues.

This clonotype came up many times. The DNA for the CDR3 is TGTGCCAGCAGCTCACCCAGGGGACAGGGGATTCGGTGGGCCACTGAAGCTTTCTTT. Encoded protein: CASSSPRGQGIRWATEAFF. V gene TRBV7-2 combines with J gene TRBJ1-1; 10 nucleotides line up with TRBD1. The germline CDR1 and CDR2 sequences are SGHTA and FQGNSA. This CDR3 comprises 19 residues. V lost 4 bases to trimming and J lost 4 bases; unmatched junction nucleotides: 18.

The CDR3 loop reads CASSPANRGETQYF. CDR3 coding DNA: TGCGCCAGCAGCCCGGCTAACAGAGGTGAGACCCAGTACTTC. The chain has TRBV5-1 and TRBJ2-5, with D unresolved. CDR3 length: 14 residues. Deletions cut 4 bases from V and 5 bases from J, with 15 bases between. Looked up from germline, CDR1 is SGHRS and CDR2 is YFSETQ.

At least ten counts were recorded for this clonotype. The rearrangement uses TRBV6-1 and TRBJ1-6; TRBD1 matches 8 bases. The V segment lost 3 bases and the J segment 8 bases; nucleotides outside the gene matches: 15. Per germline, CDR1 MNHNS and CDR2 SASEGT. The CDR3 runs 18 residues. CDR3 amino acids: CASSDWTGLINRYSPLHF. The CDR3 DNA reads TGTGCCAGCAGTGACTGGACAGGGTTGATTAATAGGTATTCACCCCTCCACTTT.

This clonotype was seen ten or more times. V gene TRBV20-1 combines with J gene TRBJ2-3; the D is unclear. The CDR3 runs 13 residues. Trimming took off 4 bases at V and 5 bases at J, with 13 bases between the two ends. The V gene's germline CDR1 is DFQATT and CDR2 SNEGSKA (reference sequence). The CDR3: CSANQPIGDTQYF. DNA of the CDR3: TGCAGTGCTAACCAGCCCATCGGAGATACGCAGTATTTT.

This clonotype turned up a few times. The V gene is TRBV6-2 or TRBV6-3, the J gene TRBJ1-5; TRBD1 agrees at 7 bases. V shed 8 bases and J 6 bases; nucleotides not matched to a gene: 4. The germline gives CDR1 MNHEY, CDR2 SVGEGT. This CDR3 comprises 12 residues. The CDR3 nucleotides read TGTGCCAGCCGCGACAGGGTTCAGCCCCAGCATTTT. This translates into CASRDRVQPQHF.

The table lists this clonotype with a count of one. V is TRBV6-9 and J is TRBJ2-1; D is uncertain. This CDR3 contains 14 residues. Germline loops: CDR1 MNHGY, CDR2 SVAAGI. Trimming removed 4 bases from V and 5 bases from J, with 12 bases in between. CDR3 region: CASSSPGPNNEQFF. The CDR3 DNA sequence: TGTGCCAGCAGTTCCCCCGGACCCAACAATGAGCAGTTCTTC.

Many counts were recorded for this clonotype. This chain joins TRBV7-9 and TRBJ2-3, with TRBD1 matching over 12 bases. Germline V CDR1 and CDR2: SEHNR, FQNEAQ (reference sequence). CDR3 size: 19 residues. V lost 3 bases and J lost 3; bases outside the gene matches: 13. The CDR3 DNA reads TGTGCCAGCAGCTTCTACCTCGGGACAGGGGGCAGGAGGACAGATACGCAGTATTTT. Translated, it gives CASSFYLGTGGRRTDTQYF.

This clonotype was detected ten times or more. J is TRBJ2-7 and V is TRBV5-1, with 7 bases matching TRBD1. CDR1 and CDR2 (germline): SGHRS, YFSETQ. There are 14 residues in the CDR3. J was trimmed by 6 bases and V by 1 base; bases with no gene match: 7. The CDR3 loop is CASSLRQGEGEQYF. CDR3 coding DNA: TGCGCCAGCAGCTTGAGGCAGGGGGAAGGCGAGCAGTACTTC.